The clone carrying this TCR beta chain was detected only once. The data were taken from a study of T cell changes during pregnancy in multiple sclerosis. The CDR3 length is 13 residues. Per germline, CDR1 SEHNR and CDR2 FQNEAQ (reference sequence). Deletions cut 7 bases from V and 2 bases from J, with 12 bases between. TCRdb's copy holds only in-frame clones and misses some; the assay was immunoSEQ multiplex PCR. The data hold around 68,000 clones, with roughly nine tenths observed a single time. The rearrangement uses TRBV7-9 and TRBJ2-7; D ambiguous. The source material was peripheral blood, sampled after pregnancy. The TCR comes from a female donor in good health, enrolled as a control in a pregnancy study. The DNA for the CDR3 is TGTGCCAGCACCCCCGCAGGTACCTACGAGCAGTACTTC. Protein: CASTPAGTYEQYF. The complete variable domain, with remaining parts taken from reference TRBV7-9 and TRBJ2-7, reads DTGVSQNPRHKITKRGQNVTFRCDPISEHNRLYWYRQTLGQGPEFLTYFQNEAQLEKSRLLSDRFSAERPKGSFSTLEIQRTEQGDSAMYLCASTPAGTYEQYFGPGTRLTVT.